This T cell receptor beta chain derives from a study of T cell responses to AZD1222 COVID-19 vaccine. Study-wide background: Timing groups of about 4 and about 12 weeks for second doses were pooled. Study-level points and caveats: Dominant at 160-218 and 743-854, vaccine-associated CD4 TCRs also spanned spike.

Comment on this clone: The antigen remains unidentified.

Assay used: immunoSEQ multiplex PCR; TCRdb lists only in-frame clones, some missing. The table has roughly 140,000 clones, about nine tenths seen once. The sequence was collected from an adult in good health. The specimen was peripheral blood, collected on day 0 of AZD1222 vaccination.

CDR3: CASSHDIFNGYTF. The DNA of the CDR3 is TGCGCCAGCAGCCATGACATTTTCAATGGCTACACCTTC. This chain connects TRBV5-1 to TRBJ1-2; unclear D gene. Germline loops: CDR1 SGHRS, CDR2 YFSETQ. The CDR3 loop spans 13 amino acids. Trimming cost V 4 bases and J 6 bases, with 13 bases left between them.